The following is a T cell receptor beta chain sequence with its context. Its target antigen remains unknown. No base-level quality is on record; no much larger clone is a single base apart. The data originate from a study of shared T cell receptors in the human thymus (dated by TCRdb to about 2021). About the investigation overall: The study investigated the way shared, self-reactive T-cell receptor alpha chains are produced in the human thymus.

The library was built by means of the immunoSEQ multiplex PCR assay. Not all clones reach the TCRdb copy of this immuneACCESS table, which keeps in-frame sequences only. Checked studies attribute under half of the gap to unresolved V genes and leave the rest unexplained. Within this sample are approximately 400,000 clones, with just under 95% of them counted one time only. About 0.02% of the sample is held by the ten biggest clonotypes. V is cut by 6 bases and J by 0 bases, and the space between the germline ends is 23 bases. In the germline V gene, CDR1 corresponds to KGHSH and CDR2 to LQKENI. Its CDR3 holds 18 amino acids, cysteine through phenylalanine. The kept DNA is CDR3 alone, 54 bases in frame from the first base.

The sequence joins TRBV18 to TRBJ1-1, and perhaps TRBD1 as D gene, on 6 matching bases. The clonotype comes from a human donor. The sample was thymocytes. The CDR3 sequence is CASSTSWGGTSMNTEAFF. The bases read TGTGCCAGCTCTACCAGTTGGGGGGGGACAAGCATGAACACTGAAGCTTTCTTT.